One TCR beta chain is described in this entry. Its antigen is unidentified. Single viable CD3+CD4+CD8-CD45RO+ cells were sorted as the memory CD4+ T cells. Positive selection with CD4 microbeads enriched total CD4+ T cells. This CDR3 comprises 15 residues. CDR1 MNHEY and CDR2 SVGAGI come from the germline V gene. The trim removed 6 bases at V and 0 bases at J, leaving 5 bases unmatched. The data are from a study of memory CD4+ T cells and cytomegalovirus serostatus. Study as a whole: Donors were healthy Belgian adults, several CMV seropositive and about two dozen seronegative. Study-level points and caveats: About 40% of the roughly 160 known CMV-associated TCRbeta sequences appeared in CD4+ memory. Suggested: most of the CMV-linked TCR signature lies in CD4+ memory cells.

TCRdb's table, derived via immunoSEQ multiplex PCR, lists solely in-frame clones and lacks some. The sample lists 45,000 to 55,000 clones; under 80% were seen once. This TCR was recovered from an adult in good health and CMV-seronegative. What was sequenced was memory CD4+ T cells from blood. The gene calls are TRBV6-5 and TRBJ2-3; TRBD1 aligns across 8 bases. The CDR3 DNA follows: TGTGCCAGCAGGGCCGGACAGGGTAGCACAGATACGCAGTATTTT. It specifies CASRAGQGSTDTQYF.